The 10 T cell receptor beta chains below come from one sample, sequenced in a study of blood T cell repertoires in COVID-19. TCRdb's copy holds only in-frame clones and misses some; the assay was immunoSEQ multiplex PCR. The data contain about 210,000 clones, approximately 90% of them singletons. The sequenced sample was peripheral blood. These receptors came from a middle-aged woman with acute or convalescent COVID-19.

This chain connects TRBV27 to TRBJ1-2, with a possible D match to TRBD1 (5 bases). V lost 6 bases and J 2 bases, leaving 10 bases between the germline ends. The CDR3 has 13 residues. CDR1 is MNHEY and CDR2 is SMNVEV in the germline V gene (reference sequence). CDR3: CASSSGENYGYTF. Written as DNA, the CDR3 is TGTGCCAGCAGCTCGGGGGAAAACTATGGCTACACCTTC.

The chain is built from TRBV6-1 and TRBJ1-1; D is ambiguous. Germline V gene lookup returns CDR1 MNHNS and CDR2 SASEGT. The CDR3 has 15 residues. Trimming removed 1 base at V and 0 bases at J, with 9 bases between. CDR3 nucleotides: TGTGCCAGCAGTGAAGGGGCCAACATGAACACTGAAGCTTTCTTT. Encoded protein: CASSEGANMNTEAFF.

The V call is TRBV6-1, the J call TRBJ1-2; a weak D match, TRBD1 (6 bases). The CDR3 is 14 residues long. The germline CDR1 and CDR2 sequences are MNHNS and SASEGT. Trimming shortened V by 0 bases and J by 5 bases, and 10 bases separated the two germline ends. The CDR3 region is CASSEATGWYGYTF. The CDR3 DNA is TGTGCCAGCAGTGAAGCTACAGGGTGGTATGGCTACACCTTC.

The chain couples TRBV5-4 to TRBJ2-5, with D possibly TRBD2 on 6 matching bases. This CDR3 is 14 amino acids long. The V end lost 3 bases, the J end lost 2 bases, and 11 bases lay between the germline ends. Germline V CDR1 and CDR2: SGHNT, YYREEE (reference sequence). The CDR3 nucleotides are TGTGCCAGCAGCTCGGGGGAGCTGCAAGAGACCCAGTACTTC. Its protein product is CASSSGELQETQYF.

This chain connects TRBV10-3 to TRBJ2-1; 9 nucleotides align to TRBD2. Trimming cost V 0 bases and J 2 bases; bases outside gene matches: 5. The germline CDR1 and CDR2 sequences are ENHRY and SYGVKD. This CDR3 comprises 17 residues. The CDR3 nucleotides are TGTGCCATCAGTGAGTCGGCCAGCGGGGGGCCCTACAATGAGCAGTTCTTC. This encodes CAISESASGGPYNEQFF.

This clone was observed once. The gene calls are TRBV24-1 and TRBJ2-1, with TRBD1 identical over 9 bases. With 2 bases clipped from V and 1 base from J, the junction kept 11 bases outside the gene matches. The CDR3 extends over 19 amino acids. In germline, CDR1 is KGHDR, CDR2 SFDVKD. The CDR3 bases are TGTGCCACCAGTGATTCCCCAGGGACAGGGAGGGGGTCCTACAATGAGCAGTTCTTC. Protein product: CATSDSPGTGRGSYNEQFF.

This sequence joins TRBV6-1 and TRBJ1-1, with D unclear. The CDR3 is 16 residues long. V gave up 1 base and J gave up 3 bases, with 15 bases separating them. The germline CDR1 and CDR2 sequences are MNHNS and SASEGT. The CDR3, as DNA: TGTGCCAGCAGTGAAGGCATGGACGGGGTATACACTGAAGCTTTCTTT. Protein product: CASSEGMDGVYTEAFF.

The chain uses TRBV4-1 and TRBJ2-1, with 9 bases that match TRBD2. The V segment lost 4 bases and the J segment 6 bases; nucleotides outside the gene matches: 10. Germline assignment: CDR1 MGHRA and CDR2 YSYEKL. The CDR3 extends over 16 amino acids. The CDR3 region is CASSPGLARLFNEQFF. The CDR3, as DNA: TGCGCCAGCAGCCCCGGACTAGCGCGGCTGTTCAATGAGCAGTTCTTC.

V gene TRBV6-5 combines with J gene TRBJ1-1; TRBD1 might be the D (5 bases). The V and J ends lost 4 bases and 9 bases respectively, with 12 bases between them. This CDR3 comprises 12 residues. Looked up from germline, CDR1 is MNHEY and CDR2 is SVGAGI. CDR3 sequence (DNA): TGTGCCAGCAGTTCGACAGCAAGTCAAGCTTTCTTT. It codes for CASSSTASQAFF.

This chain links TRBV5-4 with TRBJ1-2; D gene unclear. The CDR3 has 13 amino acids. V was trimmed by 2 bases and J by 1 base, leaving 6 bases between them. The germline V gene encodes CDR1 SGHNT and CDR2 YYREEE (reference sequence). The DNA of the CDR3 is TGTGCCAGCAGCTTACTCGATAACTATGGCTACACCTTC. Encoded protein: CASSLLDNYGYTF.